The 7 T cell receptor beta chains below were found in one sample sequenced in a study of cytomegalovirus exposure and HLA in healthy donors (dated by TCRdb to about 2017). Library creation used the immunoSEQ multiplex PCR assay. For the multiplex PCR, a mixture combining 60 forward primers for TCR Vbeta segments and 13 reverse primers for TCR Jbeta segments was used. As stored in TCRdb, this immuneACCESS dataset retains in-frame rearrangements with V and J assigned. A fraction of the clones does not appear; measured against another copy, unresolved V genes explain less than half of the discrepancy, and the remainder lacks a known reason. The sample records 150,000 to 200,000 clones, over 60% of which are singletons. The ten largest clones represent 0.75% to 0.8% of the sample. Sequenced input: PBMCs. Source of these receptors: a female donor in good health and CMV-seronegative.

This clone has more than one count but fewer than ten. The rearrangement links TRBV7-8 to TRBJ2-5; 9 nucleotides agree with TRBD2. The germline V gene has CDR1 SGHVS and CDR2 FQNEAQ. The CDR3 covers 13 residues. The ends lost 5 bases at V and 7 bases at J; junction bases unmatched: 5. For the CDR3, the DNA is TGTGCCAGCAGCCCCCCGGGACTAGCGACCCAGTACTTC. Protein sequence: CASSPPGLATQYF.

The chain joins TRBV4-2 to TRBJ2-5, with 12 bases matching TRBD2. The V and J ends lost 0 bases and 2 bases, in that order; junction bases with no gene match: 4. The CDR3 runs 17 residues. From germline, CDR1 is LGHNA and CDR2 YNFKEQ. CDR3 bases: TGTGCCAGCAGCCAAGAGGGGCTAGCGGGGGGGCAAGAGACCCAGTACTTC. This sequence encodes CASSQEGLAGGQETQYF.

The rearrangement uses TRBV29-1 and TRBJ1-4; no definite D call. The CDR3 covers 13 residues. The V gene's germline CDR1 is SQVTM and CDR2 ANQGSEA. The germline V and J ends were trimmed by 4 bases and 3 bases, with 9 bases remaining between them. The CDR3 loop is CSVGSGSNEKLFF. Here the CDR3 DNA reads TGCAGCGTTGGGAGCGGGTCTAATGAAAAACTGTTTTTT.

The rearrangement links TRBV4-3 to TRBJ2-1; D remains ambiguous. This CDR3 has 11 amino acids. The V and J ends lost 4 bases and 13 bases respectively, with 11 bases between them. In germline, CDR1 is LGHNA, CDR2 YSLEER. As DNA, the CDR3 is TGCGCCAGCAGCCGTGGGCCGCGTCAGTTCTTC. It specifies CASSRGPRQFF.

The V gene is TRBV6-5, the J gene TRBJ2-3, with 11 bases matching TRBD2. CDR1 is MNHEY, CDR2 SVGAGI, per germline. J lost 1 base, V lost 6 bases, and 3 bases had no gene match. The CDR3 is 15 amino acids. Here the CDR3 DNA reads TGTGCCAGCAGACTACTAGCGGGAGGCACAGATACGCAGTATTTT. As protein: CASRLLAGGTDTQYF.

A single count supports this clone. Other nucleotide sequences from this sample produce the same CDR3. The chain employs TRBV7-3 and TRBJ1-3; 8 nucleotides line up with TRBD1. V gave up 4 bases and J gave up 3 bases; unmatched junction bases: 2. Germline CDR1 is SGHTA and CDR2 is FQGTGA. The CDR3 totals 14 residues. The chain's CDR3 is CASSSGQGGNTIYF. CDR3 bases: TGTGCCAGCAGCTCCGGACAGGGTGGAAACACCATATATTTT.

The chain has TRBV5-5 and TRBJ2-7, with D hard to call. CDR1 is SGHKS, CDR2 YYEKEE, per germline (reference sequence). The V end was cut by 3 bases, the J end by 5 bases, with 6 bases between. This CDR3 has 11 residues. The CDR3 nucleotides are TGTGCCAGCAGCTCCTGGCACGAGCAGTACTTC. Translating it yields CASSSWHEQYF.